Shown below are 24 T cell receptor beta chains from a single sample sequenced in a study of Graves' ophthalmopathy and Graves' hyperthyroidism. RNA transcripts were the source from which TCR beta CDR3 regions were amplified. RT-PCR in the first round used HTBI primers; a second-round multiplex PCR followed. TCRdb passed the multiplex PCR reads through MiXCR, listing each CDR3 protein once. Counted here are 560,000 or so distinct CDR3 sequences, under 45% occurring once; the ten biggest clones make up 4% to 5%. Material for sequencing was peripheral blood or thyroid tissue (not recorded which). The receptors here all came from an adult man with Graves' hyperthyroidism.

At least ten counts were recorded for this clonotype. The CDR3 loop reads CASRSGTVSNQPQHF. The CDR3, as DNA: TGTGCCAGCAGGTCCGGGACAGTTAGCAATCAGCCCCAGCATTTT. V usage is TRBV6-5 and J usage is TRBJ1-5; the match to TRBD1 covers 7 bases. This CDR3 spans 15 amino acids. V lost 6 bases and J lost 0; bases outside the gene matches: 5. Germline V gives CDR1 MNHEY, CDR2 SVGAGI.

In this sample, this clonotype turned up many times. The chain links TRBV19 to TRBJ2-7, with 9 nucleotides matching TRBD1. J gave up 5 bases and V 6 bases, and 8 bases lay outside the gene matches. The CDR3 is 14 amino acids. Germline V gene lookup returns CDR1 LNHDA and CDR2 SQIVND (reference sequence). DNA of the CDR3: TGTGCCAGTAGATGGACAGGGGAAACCAACGAGCAGTACTTC. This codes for CASRWTGETNEQYF.

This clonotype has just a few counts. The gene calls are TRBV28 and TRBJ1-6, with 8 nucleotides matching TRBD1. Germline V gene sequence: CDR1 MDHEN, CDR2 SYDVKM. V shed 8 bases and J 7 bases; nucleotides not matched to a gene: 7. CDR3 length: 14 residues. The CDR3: CASRTGIPNSPLHF. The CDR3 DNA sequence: TGTGCCAGCCGGACAGGGATACCCAATTCACCCCTCCACTTT.

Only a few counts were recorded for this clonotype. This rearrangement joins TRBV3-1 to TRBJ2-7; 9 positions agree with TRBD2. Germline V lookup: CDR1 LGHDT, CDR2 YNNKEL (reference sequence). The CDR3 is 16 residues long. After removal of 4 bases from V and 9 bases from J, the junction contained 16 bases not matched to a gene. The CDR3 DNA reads TGTGCCAGCAGCCTCCTTCGAGGTAGCGGGAGATTGTTGCAGTACTTC. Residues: CASSLLRGSGRLLQYF.

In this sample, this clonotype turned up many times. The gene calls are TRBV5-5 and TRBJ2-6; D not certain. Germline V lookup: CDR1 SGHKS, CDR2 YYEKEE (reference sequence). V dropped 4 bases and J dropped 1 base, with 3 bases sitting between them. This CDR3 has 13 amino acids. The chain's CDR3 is CASSDSGANVLTF. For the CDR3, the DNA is TGTGCCAGCAGCGATTCTGGGGCCAACGTCCTGACTTTC. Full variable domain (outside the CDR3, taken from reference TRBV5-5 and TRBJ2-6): DAGVTQSPTHLIKTRGQQVTLRCSPISGHKSVSWYQQVLGQGPQFIFQYYEKEERGRGNFPDRFSARQFPNYSSELNVNALLLGDSALYLCASSDSGANVLTFGAGSRLTVL.

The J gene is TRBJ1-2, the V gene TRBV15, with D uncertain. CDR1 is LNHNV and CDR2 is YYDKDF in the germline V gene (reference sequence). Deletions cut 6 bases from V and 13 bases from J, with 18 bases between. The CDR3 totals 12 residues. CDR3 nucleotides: TGTGCCACCAGAGGTTGGGCACAGTTCCTCACCTTC. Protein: CATRGWAQFLTF.

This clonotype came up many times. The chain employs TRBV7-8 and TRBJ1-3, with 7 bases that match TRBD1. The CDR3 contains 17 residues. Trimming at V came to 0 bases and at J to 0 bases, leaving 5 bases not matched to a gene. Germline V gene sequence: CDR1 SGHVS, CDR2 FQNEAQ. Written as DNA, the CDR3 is TGTGCCAGCAGCTTAGCGCTATGGACAGGCTCTGGAAACACCATATATTTT. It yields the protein CASSLALWTGSGNTIYF. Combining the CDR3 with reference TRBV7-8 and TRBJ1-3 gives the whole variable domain GAGVSQSPRYKVAKRGQDVALRCDPISGHVSLFWYQQALGQGPEFLTYFQNEAQLDKSGLPSDRFFAERPEGSVSTLKIQRTQQEDSAVYLCASSLALWTGSGNTIYFGEGSWLTVV.

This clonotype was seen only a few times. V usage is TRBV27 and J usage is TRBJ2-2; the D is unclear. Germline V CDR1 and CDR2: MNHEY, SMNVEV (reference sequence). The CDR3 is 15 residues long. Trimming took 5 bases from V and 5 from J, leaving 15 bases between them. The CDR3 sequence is CASSVRASGTGELFF. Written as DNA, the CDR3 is TGTGCCAGCAGTGTACGGGCTAGTGGGACCGGGGAGCTGTTTTTT.

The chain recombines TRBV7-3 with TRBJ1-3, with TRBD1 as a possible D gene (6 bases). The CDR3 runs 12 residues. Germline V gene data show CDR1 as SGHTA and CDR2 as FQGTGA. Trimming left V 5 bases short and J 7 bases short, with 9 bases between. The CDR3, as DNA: TGTGCCAGCAGCCCAGGGGTTAACACCATATATTTT. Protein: CASSPGVNTIYF.

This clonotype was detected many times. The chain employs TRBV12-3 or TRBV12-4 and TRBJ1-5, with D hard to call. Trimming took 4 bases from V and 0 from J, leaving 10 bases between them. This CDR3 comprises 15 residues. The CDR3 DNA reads TGTGCCAGCAGTTCGGCAGGATATAGCAATCAGCCCCAGCATTTT. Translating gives CASSSAGYSNQPQHF.

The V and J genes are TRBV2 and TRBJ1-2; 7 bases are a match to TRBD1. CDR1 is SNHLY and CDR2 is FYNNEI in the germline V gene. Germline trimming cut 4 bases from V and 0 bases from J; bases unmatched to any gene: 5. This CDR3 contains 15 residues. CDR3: CASSARQGANYGYTF. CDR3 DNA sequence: TGTGCCAGCAGTGCCCGACAGGGAGCTAACTATGGCTACACCTTC.

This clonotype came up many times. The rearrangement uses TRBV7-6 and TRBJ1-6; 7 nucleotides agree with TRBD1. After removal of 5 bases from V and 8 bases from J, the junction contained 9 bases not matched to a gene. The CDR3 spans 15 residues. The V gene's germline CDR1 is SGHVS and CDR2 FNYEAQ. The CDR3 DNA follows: TGTGCCAGCAGCCTATCCGGGACAGATGATTCACCCCTCCACTTT. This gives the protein CASSLSGTDDSPLHF.

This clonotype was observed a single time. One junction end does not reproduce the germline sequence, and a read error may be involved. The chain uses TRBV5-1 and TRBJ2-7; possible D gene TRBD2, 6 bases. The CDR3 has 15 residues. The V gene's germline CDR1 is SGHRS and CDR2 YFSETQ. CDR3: CASSVGGDPIYEQYF. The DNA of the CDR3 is TGTGCCAGCAGCGTTGGAGGGGACCCGATCTACGAGCAGTACTTC.

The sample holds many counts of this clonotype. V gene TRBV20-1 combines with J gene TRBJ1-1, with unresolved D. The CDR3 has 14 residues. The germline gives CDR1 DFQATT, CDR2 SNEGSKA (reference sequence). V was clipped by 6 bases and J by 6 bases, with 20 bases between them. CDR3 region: CSAQAGFLTSEAFF. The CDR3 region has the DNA TGCAGTGCCCAGGCGGGATTCCTAACTTCTGAAGCTTTCTTT.

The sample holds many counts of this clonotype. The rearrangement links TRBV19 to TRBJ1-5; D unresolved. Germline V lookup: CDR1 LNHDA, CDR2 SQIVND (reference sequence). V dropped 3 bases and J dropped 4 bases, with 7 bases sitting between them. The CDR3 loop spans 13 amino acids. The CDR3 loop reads CASSMGFNQPQHF. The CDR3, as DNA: TGTGCCAGTAGTATGGGGTTTAATCAGCCCCAGCATTTT.

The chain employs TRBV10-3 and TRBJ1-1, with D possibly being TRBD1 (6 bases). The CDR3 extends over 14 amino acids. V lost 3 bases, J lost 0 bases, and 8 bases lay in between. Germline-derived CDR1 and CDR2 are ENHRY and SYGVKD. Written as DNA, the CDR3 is TGTGCCATCAGTGAAAGGGGGATGAACACTGAAGCTTTCTTT. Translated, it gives CAISERGMNTEAFF.

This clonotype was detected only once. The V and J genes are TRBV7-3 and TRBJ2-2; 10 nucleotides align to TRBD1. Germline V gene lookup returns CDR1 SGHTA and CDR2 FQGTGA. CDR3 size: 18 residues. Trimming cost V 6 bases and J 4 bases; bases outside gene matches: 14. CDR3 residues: CASSPDRGLPKSTGELFF. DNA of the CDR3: TGTGCCAGCAGTCCCGACAGGGGGCTACCTAAATCCACCGGGGAGCTGTTTTTT. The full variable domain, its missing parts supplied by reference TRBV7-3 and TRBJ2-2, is GAGVSQTPSNKVTEKGKYVELRCDPISGHTALYWYRQSLGQGPEFLIYFQGTGAADDSGLPNDRFFAVRPEGSVSTLKIQRTERGDSAVYLCASSPDRGLPKSTGELFFGEGSRLTVL.

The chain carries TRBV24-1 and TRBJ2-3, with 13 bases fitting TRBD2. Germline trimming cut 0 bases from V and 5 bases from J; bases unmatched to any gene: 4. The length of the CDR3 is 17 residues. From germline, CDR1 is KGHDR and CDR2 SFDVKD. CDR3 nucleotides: TGTGCCACCAGTGATTTGGGACTAGCGGGAGCTGAAGATACGCAGTATTTT. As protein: CATSDLGLAGAEDTQYF.

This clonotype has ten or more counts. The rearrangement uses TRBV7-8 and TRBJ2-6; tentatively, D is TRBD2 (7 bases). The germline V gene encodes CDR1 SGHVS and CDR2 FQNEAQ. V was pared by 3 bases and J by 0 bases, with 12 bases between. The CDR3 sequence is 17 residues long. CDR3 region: CASSFRGGLSGANVLTF. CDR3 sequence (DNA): TGTGCCAGCAGCTTCCGCGGGGGCCTCTCTGGGGCCAACGTCCTGACTTTC. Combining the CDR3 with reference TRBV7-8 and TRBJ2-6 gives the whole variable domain GAGVSQSPRYKVAKRGQDVALRCDPISGHVSLFWYQQALGQGPEFLTYFQNEAQLDKSGLPSDRFFAERPEGSVSTLKIQRTQQEDSAVYLCASSFRGGLSGANVLTFGAGSRLTVL.

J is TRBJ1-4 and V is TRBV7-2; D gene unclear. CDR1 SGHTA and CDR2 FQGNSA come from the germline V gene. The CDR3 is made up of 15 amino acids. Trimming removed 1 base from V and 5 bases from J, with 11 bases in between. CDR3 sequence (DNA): TGTGCCAGCAGCTTAGACGGGAGCGGGAATGAAAAACTGTTTTTT. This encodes CASSLDGSGNEKLFF. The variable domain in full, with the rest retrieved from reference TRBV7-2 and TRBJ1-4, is GAGVSQSPSNKVTEKGKDVELRCDPISGHTALYWYRQSLGQGLEFLIYFQGNSAPDKSGLPSDRFSAERTGGSVSTLTIQRTQQEDSAVYLCASSLDGSGNEKLFFGSGTQLSVL.

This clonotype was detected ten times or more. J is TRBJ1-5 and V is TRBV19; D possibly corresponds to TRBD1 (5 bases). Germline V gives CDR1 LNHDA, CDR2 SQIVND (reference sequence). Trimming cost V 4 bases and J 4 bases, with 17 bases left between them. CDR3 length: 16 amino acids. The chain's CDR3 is CASSTGTAGSNQPQHF. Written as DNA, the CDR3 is TGTGCCAGTAGTACCGGGACGGCAGGATCGAATCAGCCCCAGCATTTT. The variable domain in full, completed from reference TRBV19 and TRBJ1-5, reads DGGITQSPKYLFRKEGQNVTLSCEQNLNHDAMYWYRQDPGQGLRLIYYSQIVNDFQKGDIAEGYSVSREKKESFPLTVTSAQKNPTAFYLCASSTGTAGSNQPQHFGDGTRLSIL.

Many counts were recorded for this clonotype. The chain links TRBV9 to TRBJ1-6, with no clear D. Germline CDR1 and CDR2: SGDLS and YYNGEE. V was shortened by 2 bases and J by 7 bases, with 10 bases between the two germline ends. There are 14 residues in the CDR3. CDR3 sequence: CASSVDLLNSPLHF. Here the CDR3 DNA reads TGTGCCAGCAGCGTCGATCTATTAAATTCACCCCTCCACTTT.

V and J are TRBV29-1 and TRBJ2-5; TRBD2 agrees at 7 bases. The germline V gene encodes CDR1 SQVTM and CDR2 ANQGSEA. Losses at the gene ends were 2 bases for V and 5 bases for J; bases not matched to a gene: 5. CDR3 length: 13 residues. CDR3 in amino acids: CSVESGGLETQYF. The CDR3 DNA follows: TGCAGCGTTGAATCGGGGGGTTTGGAGACCCAGTACTTC.

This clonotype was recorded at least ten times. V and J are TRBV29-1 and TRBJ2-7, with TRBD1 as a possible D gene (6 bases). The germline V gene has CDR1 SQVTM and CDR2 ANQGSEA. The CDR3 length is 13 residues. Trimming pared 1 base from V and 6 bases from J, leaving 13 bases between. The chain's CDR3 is CSVEVPTGREQYF. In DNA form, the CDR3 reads TGCAGCGTTGAAGTTCCGACAGGCCGCGAGCAGTACTTC.